What follows are 18 T cell receptor beta chains derived from one specimen sequenced in a study of spatial heterogeneity in lung cancer. MiXCR, run by TCRdb on the 5' RACE reads, gives a single entry per CDR3 protein. The table shows some 12,000 distinct CDR3 sequences, with roughly 6.4% occurring only once. As to time point: sample taken at primary tumor resection. Material for sequencing was whole RNA from tumor, nontumor lung or frozen PBMC, left unsorted. This specimen consisted of normal lung tissue next to the tumor, obtained at surgery. The receptors come from a male donor with early-stage non-small cell lung cancer.

This clonotype has ten or more counts. Since the library was made to target alpha chains, this beta chain is a stray read and its abundance is not meaningful. J is TRBJ2-3 and V is TRBV29-1; TRBD2 aligns across 13 bases. Germline CDR1 and CDR2: SQVTM and ANQGSEA. This CDR3 comprises 14 residues. V lost 3 bases, J lost 4 bases, and 1 base stayed unmatched. The CDR3, as DNA: TGCAGCGTTGAGGGACTAGCGGGACCAGATACGCAGTATTTT. Translated, it gives CSVEGLAGPDTQYF.

Only a few counts were recorded for this clonotype. Being off target in a library aimed at alpha chains, this beta chain has a size of little meaning. This chain links TRBV4-3 with TRBJ1-4; 7 bases are shared with TRBD1. Germline trimming cut 2 bases from V and 6 bases from J; bases unmatched to any gene: 9. Germline assignment: CDR1 LGHNA and CDR2 YSLEER. This CDR3 region has 16 residues. CDR3: CASSQYYRGFDEKLFF. The CDR3 coding sequence is TGCGCCAGCAGCCAATACTACAGGGGATTCGATGAAAAACTGTTTTTT.

This clonotype was found many times. In a library made to pick up alpha chains, this beta chain is a stray read with a size that means little. The chain combines TRBV7-9 with TRBJ2-6; D is unclear. CDR3 size: 15 residues. V was trimmed by 5 bases and J by 0 bases, leaving 8 bases between them. Germline V CDR1 and CDR2: SEHNR, FQNEAQ (reference sequence). For the CDR3, the DNA is TGTGCCAGCAGCCAAGCTGCCTCTGGGGCCAACGTCCTGACTTTC. Protein sequence: CASSQAASGANVLTF. Using reference TRBV7-9 and TRBJ2-6 for the parts outside the CDR3, the full variable domain is DTGVSQNPRHKITKRGQNVTFRCDPISEHNRLYWYRQTLGQGPEFLTYFQNEAQLEKSRLLSDRFSAERPKGSFSTLEIQRTEQGDSAMYLCASSQAASGANVLTFGAGSRLTVL.

By sample share, this clonotype is medium-sized (0.01 to 0.1%). Found in a library prepared for alpha chains, this beta chain is an off-target read, and its abundance has little meaning. This chain connects TRBV6-2 or TRBV6-3 to TRBJ2-2; D not certain. The CDR3 is made up of 14 amino acids. Germline CDR1 MNHEY, CDR2 SVGEGT. With 4 bases removed from V and 0 bases from J, the gap between germline ends came to 6 bases. DNA of the CDR3: TGTGCCAGCAGTTCCCCGGCGAACACCGGGGAGCTGTTTTTT. Its protein is CASSSPANTGELFF.

About this clonotype: The library was prepared for alpha chains; this beta chain is a stray read, so its frequency means little. The rearrangement joins TRBV9 to TRBJ2-1; D gene unclear. The CDR3 has 17 residues. Germline CDR1 is SGDLS and CDR2 is YYNGEE. Trimming left V 0 bases short and J 0 bases short, with 13 bases between. The CDR3 loop is CASSVEDRASSYNEQFF. CDR3 DNA: TGTGCCAGCAGCGTAGAGGACCGGGCCAGCTCCTACAATGAGCAGTTCTTC.

This clonotype showed up many times. A library prepared for alpha chains yielded this beta chain as an off-target read; its size is of little meaning. The J gene is TRBJ1-2, the V gene TRBV5-1; D ambiguous. Germline V gives CDR1 SGHRS, CDR2 YFSETQ. V dropped 0 bases and J dropped 8 bases, with 11 bases sitting between them. The CDR3 is made up of 13 amino acids. The DNA for the CDR3 is TGCGCCAGCAGCTTGGAGGACGGAGGCGGCTACACCTTC. Residues: CASSLEDGGGYTF.

This clonotype was found many times. This beta chain is an off-target read within a library intended for alpha chains, so its frequency means little. The J gene is TRBJ1-5, the V gene TRBV28; D is perhaps TRBD1 (5 bases). The CDR3 has 14 residues. The germline V and J ends were trimmed by 6 bases and 4 bases, with 13 bases remaining between them. The germline gives CDR1 MDHEN, CDR2 SYDVKM. The CDR3 protein is CASSLGHENQPQHF. The CDR3 coding sequence is TGTGCCAGCAGCCTCGGACATGAGAATCAGCCCCAGCATTTT.

This clonotype was picked up many times. This beta chain represents an off-target read in a library built for alpha chains; its size is of limited meaning. The CDR3 is CASRAPGQNTEAFF. The DNA for the CDR3 is TGTGCCAGCAGGGCACCGGGACAGAACACTGAAGCTTTCTTT. This sequence joins TRBV28 and TRBJ1-1, with a tentative D call TRBD1 (6 bases). The CDR3 totals 14 residues. Germline assignment: CDR1 MDHEN and CDR2 SYDVKM. V was cut by 6 bases and J by 1 base, with 12 bases left in between.

This clonotype was seen many times. This beta chain is an unintended read in a library built for alpha chains; its size means little. The rearrangement links TRBV3-1 to TRBJ2-5, with TRBD1 identical over 8 bases. The CDR3 contains 13 residues. CDR1 and CDR2 from the germline V gene are LGHDT and YNNKEL (reference sequence). V trimming: 4 bases; J trimming: 6 bases; junction bases outside the gene matches: 4. The CDR3 DNA reads TGTGCCAGCAGCCTGACAGGGGCCAAGACCCAGTACTTC. Residues: CASSLTGAKTQYF.

The table lists this clonotype with many counts. This beta chain was picked up by a library intended for alpha chains and is off target, so its count carries little meaning. The chain recombines TRBV27 with TRBJ1-1; 8 bases line up with TRBD1. Germline loops: CDR1 MNHEY, CDR2 SMNVEV (reference sequence). CDR3 length: 17 residues. V lost 5 bases to trimming and J lost 1 base; unmatched junction nucleotides: 12. CDR3 amino acids: CASSPLHYRGENTEAFF. CDR3 sequence (DNA): TGTGCCAGCAGTCCCCTCCACTACAGGGGGGAGAACACTGAAGCTTTCTTT.

Within the sample, this clonotype is medium-sized. This beta chain came through as a stray read in a library set up for alpha chains, and its size says little. The chain joins TRBV19 to TRBJ1-5, with D tentatively TRBD1 (6 bases). Germline CDR1 and CDR2: LNHDA and SQIVND (reference sequence). Trimming removed 2 bases at V and 1 base at J, with 12 bases between. This CDR3 contains 16 residues. CDR3 bases: TGTGCCAGTAGTATAAGGGGGGAGGGGAGCAATCAGCCCCAGCATTTT. As protein: CASSIRGEGSNQPQHF.

This clonotype came up many times. This beta chain is an unintended read in a library built for alpha chains; its size means little. The chain combines TRBV11-2 with TRBJ2-5; D might be TRBD1 or TRBD2, each matching 5 bases. CDR1 SGHAT and CDR2 FQNNGV come from the germline V gene. The CDR3 sequence is 12 residues long. Trimming stripped 4 bases from V and 9 bases from J, with 12 bases between. CDR3 nucleotide sequence: TGTGCCAGCAGCTGGGGGACCGGGGCCCAGTACTTC. Amino acids: CASSWGTGAQYF.

Many counts were recorded for this clonotype. In a library made to pick up alpha chains, this beta chain is a stray read with a size that means little. The chain joins TRBV5-1 to TRBJ2-6, with D perhaps TRBD1 (6 bases). The CDR3 is 18 amino acids. The germline V and J ends were trimmed by 4 bases and 0 bases, with 17 bases remaining between them. Germline values: CDR1 SGHRS, CDR2 YFSETQ. Written as DNA, the CDR3 is TGCGCCAGCAGCCCATCCGGGACACTAAGCTCTGGGGCCAACGTCCTGACTTTC. Encoded protein: CASSPSGTLSSGANVLTF.

This clonotype is medium-sized in the sample. A library made for alpha chains picked up this beta chain off target, so its size means little. V and J are TRBV29-1 and TRBJ2-7; 7 bases align to TRBD1. CDR3 length: 11 amino acids. Unmatched junction bases numbered 6, after V lost 6 bases and J lost 7 bases. Germline V gene lookup returns CDR1 SQVTM and CDR2 ANQGSEA. DNA for the CDR3: TGCAGCGTAGGACAGGATCTAGAGCAGTACTTC. It codes for CSVGQDLEQYF.

This clonotype was observed many times. In a library made to pick up alpha chains, this beta chain is a stray read with a size that means little. This rearrangement joins TRBV11-2 to TRBJ1-4; 9 nucleotides match TRBD1. The germline V gene encodes CDR1 SGHAT and CDR2 FQNNGV. The V gene end was trimmed by 5 bases and the J gene end by 11 bases; junction bases not matched to a gene: 3. There are 12 residues in the CDR3. For the CDR3, the DNA is TGTGCCAGCAGCGAGACAGGGGGGAAACTGTTTTTT. Its translation is CASSETGGKLFF. The whole variable domain, filled in from reference TRBV11-2 and TRBJ1-4, reads EAGVAQSPRYKIIEKRQSVAFWCNPISGHATLYWYQQILGQGPKLLIQFQNNGVVDDSQLPKDRFSAERLKGVDSTLKIQPAKLEDSAVYLCASSETGGKLFFGSGTQLSVL.

This clonotype was recorded at least ten times. Because the library targeted alpha chains, this beta chain is an off-target read whose size means little. The V call is TRBV7-9, the J call TRBJ1-1, with a possible D match to TRBD1 (5 bases). Deletions cut 3 bases from V and 3 bases from J, with 8 bases between. CDR3 length: 13 residues. Germline-derived CDR1 and CDR2 are SEHNR and FQNEAQ (reference sequence). CDR3 nucleotide sequence: TGTGCCAGCAGCTTTGTGGGGGACACTGAAGCTTTCTTT. This codes for CASSFVGDTEAFF.

This clonotype was seen many times. Being off target in a library aimed at alpha chains, this beta chain has a size of little meaning. V and J are TRBV7-8 and TRBJ2-7, with TRBD1 as a possible D gene (6 bases). The CDR3 has 15 amino acids. V was cut by 1 base and J by 4 bases, with 14 bases left in between. CDR1 is SGHVS and CDR2 is FQNEAQ in the germline V gene. The CDR3 bases are TGTGCCAGCAGCTTAGGTCGTCGGACAGTATACGAGCAGTACTTC. This sequence encodes CASSLGRRTVYEQYF.

This clonotype was recorded at least ten times. For a library built for alpha chains, this beta chain is a stray read; little rests on its size. The chain combines TRBV6-5 with TRBJ2-5; D is tentatively TRBD1 or TRBD2 (5 bases each). Germline V gene sequence: CDR1 MNHEY, CDR2 SVGAGI. The CDR3 consists of 16 residues. Trimming took off 5 bases at V and 1 base at J, with 17 bases between the two ends. Here the CDR3 DNA reads TGTGCCAGCAGTACTGTGGGGGAGCTCCCCCAAGAGACCCAGTACTTC. Its translation is CASSTVGELPQETQYF.